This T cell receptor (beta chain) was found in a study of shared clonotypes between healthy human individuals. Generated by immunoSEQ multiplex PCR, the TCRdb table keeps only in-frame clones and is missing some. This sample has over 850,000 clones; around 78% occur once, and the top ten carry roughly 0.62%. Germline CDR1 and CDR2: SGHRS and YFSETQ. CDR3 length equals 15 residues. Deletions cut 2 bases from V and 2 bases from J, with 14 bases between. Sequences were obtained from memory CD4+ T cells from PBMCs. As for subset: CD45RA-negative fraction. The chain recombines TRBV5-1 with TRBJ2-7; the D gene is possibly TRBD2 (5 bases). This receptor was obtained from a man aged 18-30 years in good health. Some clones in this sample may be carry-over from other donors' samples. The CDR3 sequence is CASSFGGLSAYEQYF. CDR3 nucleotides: TGCGCCAGCAGCTTTGGTGGACTCTCAGCCTACGAGCAGTACTTC.